The next 28 T cell receptor beta chains were all read from a single sample in a study of blood T cell repertoires in COVID-19. TCRdb's copy holds only in-frame clones and misses some; the assay was immunoSEQ multiplex PCR. The sample has 30,000 to 35,000 clones; 89% are singletons. The sample was peripheral blood. The receptors stem from a man older than 75 with acute or convalescent COVID-19.

This clone was detected once. The rearrangement joins TRBV6-5 to TRBJ1-1, with 8 bases that match TRBD1. CDR1 is MNHEY, CDR2 SVGAGI, per germline. The V and J ends lost 5 bases and 1 base, in that order; junction bases with no gene match: 3. The CDR3 has 14 residues. CDR3 amino acids: CASSRGQGNTEAFF. For the CDR3, the DNA is TGTGCCAGCAGTCGCGGACAGGGGAACACTGAAGCTTTCTTT.

Of note for this clone: A read error may be the cause here, since a much bigger clone is one base away. This specimen includes other DNA sequences encoding the same CDR3. V usage is TRBV6-1 and J usage is TRBJ2-6; a weak D match, TRBD1 (5 bases). The V gene's germline CDR1 is MNHNS and CDR2 SASEGT. The V end was cut by 4 bases, the J end by 4 bases, with 17 bases between. The CDR3 length is 17 residues. CDR3 residues: CASSVYRWSAGANVLTF. The DNA of the CDR3 is TGTGCCAGCAGTGTATACAGGTGGTCGGCAGGGGCCAACGTCCTGACTTTC.

This chain links TRBV30 with TRBJ2-7; 11 bases match TRBD2. The CDR3 consists of 15 residues. Germline V gene lookup returns CDR1 GTSNPN and CDR2 SVGIG (reference sequence). V lost 5 bases and J lost 5; bases outside the gene matches: 11. This CDR3 reads CAWGRASGRRDEQYF. Here the CDR3 DNA reads TGTGCCTGGGGGCGGGCTAGCGGGAGGAGGGACGAGCAGTACTTC.

The rearrangement uses TRBV7-6 and TRBJ2-7, with TRBD2 as a possible D gene (6 bases). Germline-derived CDR1 and CDR2 are SGHVS and FNYEAQ. The CDR3 loop spans 14 amino acids. Trimming removed 5 bases from V and 3 bases from J, with 14 bases in between. CDR3 loop: CASSLQGGGYEQYF. The CDR3 DNA follows: TGTGCCAGCAGCCTCCAGGGAGGAGGCTACGAGCAGTACTTC.

The gene calls are TRBV7-9 and TRBJ2-2, with TRBD1 matching 9 bases. CDR1 and CDR2 from the germline V gene are SEHNR and FQNEAQ (reference sequence). V was clipped by 0 bases and J by 3 bases; unmatched bases: 5. This CDR3 has 17 residues. The CDR3 is CASSLADRGGHTGELFF. CDR3 sequence (DNA): TGTGCCAGCAGCTTAGCCGACAGGGGGGGACACACCGGGGAGCTGTTTTTT.

V gene TRBV6-1 combines with J gene TRBJ2-7, with a possible D match to TRBD1 (5 bases). Germline-derived CDR1 and CDR2 are MNHNS and SASEGT. V was clipped by 1 base and J by 2 bases, with 9 bases between them. There are 14 residues in the CDR3. The CDR3 DNA sequence: TGTGCCAGCAGTGAAGGATGGACAACCTACGAGCAGTACTTC. Translation gives CASSEGWTTYEQYF.

The chain has TRBV29-1 and TRBJ2-1, with D perhaps matching TRBD2 (7 bases). V lost 5 bases and J lost 6, with 14 bases in between. In germline, CDR1 is SQVTM, CDR2 ANQGSEA. The CDR3 is 13 residues long. DNA of the CDR3: TGCAGCGTTCGGCAGGGGAGGGTCAATGAGCAGTTCTTC. It translates to CSVRQGRVNEQFF.

The chain carries TRBV30 and TRBJ1-6; no firm D call. Germline CDR1 and CDR2: GTSNPN and SVGIG (reference sequence). The CDR3 contains 11 residues. Trimming cost V 4 bases and J 8 bases, with 6 bases left between them. The CDR3 loop reads CAWTDYSPLHF. The CDR3 DNA reads TGTGCCTGGACAGATTATTCACCCCTCCACTTT.

The chain uses TRBV3-1 (or the pseudogene TRBV3-2) and TRBJ1-2; a possible D gene is TRBD1 (6 bases). The length of the CDR3 is 13 residues. V lost 4 bases, J lost 6 bases, and 12 bases lay in between. Germline CDR1 reads LGHDT; CDR2 reads YNNKEL (reference sequence). As DNA, the CDR3 is TGTGCCAGCAGCCTGACAGGATCAAATGGCTACACCTTC. Translation gives CASSLTGSNGYTF.

CDR3 protein: CASSSRVSYNSPLHF. In nucleotides, the CDR3 is TGTGCCAGCAGCTCCAGGGTCTCCTATAATTCACCCCTCCACTTT. V usage is TRBV7-8 and J usage is TRBJ1-6; weak D call: TRBD1 (5 bases). Trimming pared 4 bases from V and 0 bases from J, leaving 7 bases between. The germline V gene encodes CDR1 SGHVS and CDR2 FQNEAQ. The CDR3 is 15 amino acids.

The chain employs TRBV12-5 and TRBJ1-2, with D hard to call. Trimming pared 1 base from V and 5 bases from J, leaving 23 bases between. Per germline, CDR1 LGHNT and CDR2 FRNRAP. This CDR3 contains 18 residues. The CDR3 protein is CASGLAPERGPPIYGYTF. The CDR3 nucleotides read TGTGCTAGTGGTTTGGCCCCCGAGAGAGGTCCTCCGATTTATGGCTACACCTTC.

The rearrangement links TRBV5-6 to TRBJ2-1; 7 bases are a match to TRBD2. J was trimmed by 3 bases and V by 2 bases; bases with no gene match: 5. The CDR3 runs 15 residues. The germline V gene encodes CDR1 SGHDT and CDR2 YYEEEE. CDR3 DNA sequence: TGTGCCAGCAGCTTATCGGCTAGCGGCTACAATGAGCAGTTCTTC. Translated: CASSLSASGYNEQFF.

The rearrangement links TRBV6-5 to TRBJ1-1; perhaps TRBD1 as D (5 bases). Germline loops: CDR1 MNHEY, CDR2 SVGAGI. The CDR3 length is 14 residues. V shed 8 bases and J shed 0 bases, with 13 bases lying between them. CDR3 nucleotide sequence: TGTGCCAGCCGGGAGAAGGGGATGAACACTGAAGCTTTCTTT. Its protein is CASREKGMNTEAFF.

This chain joins TRBV11-2 and TRBJ1-2; D is perhaps TRBD1 (5 bases). Deletions cut 2 bases from V and 8 bases from J, with 12 bases between. Germline V gives CDR1 SGHAT, CDR2 FQNNGV. The CDR3 extends over 13 amino acids. The CDR3 here is CASSLPFRAGYTF. The CDR3 DNA reads TGTGCCAGCAGCTTACCATTCAGGGCCGGCTACACCTTC.

J is TRBJ2-2 and V is TRBV6-5; TRBD2 matches at 13 bases. Germline CDR1 and CDR2: MNHEY and SVGAGI. Trimming cost V 10 bases and J 6 bases; bases outside gene matches: 8. This CDR3 is 15 amino acids long. CDR3 DNA: TGTGCCACCCAACCCGGACTAGCGGGGGCCGGGGAGCTGTTTTTT. It translates to CATQPGLAGAGELFF.

This sequence joins TRBV11-2 and TRBJ2-1, with TRBD1 as a possible D gene (5 bases). The CDR3 extends over 14 amino acids. The germline V gene has CDR1 SGHAT and CDR2 FQNNGV. V was clipped by 3 bases and J by 6 bases, with 12 bases between them. CDR3 nucleotide sequence: TGTGCCAGCAGCTTGAGCACAGGAACCAATGAGCAGTTCTTC. It is translated as CASSLSTGTNEQFF. The complete variable domain, with remaining parts taken from reference TRBV11-2 and TRBJ2-1, reads EAGVAQSPRYKIIEKRQSVAFWCNPISGHATLYWYQQILGQGPKLLIQFQNNGVVDDSQLPKDRFSAERLKGVDSTLKIQPAKLEDSAVYLCASSLSTGTNEQFFGPGTRLTVL.

The V call is TRBV5-1, the J call TRBJ2-5, with 9 bases identical to TRBD2. From germline, CDR1 is SGHRS and CDR2 YFSETQ. The ends lost 3 bases at V and 5 bases at J; junction bases unmatched: 17. This CDR3 is 18 amino acids long. CDR3 protein: CASSSLLSGSRGFETQYF. CDR3 bases: TGCGCCAGCAGCTCACTACTTAGCGGGAGCAGAGGTTTTGAGACCCAGTACTTC.

V gene TRBV7-9 combines with J gene TRBJ1-1, with no clear D. The CDR3 extends over 12 amino acids. The ends were cut back, 3 bases at V and 11 bases at J, with 13 bases in the middle. CDR1 and CDR2 from the germline V gene are SEHNR and FQNEAQ (reference sequence). For the CDR3, the DNA is TGTGCCAGCAGCTTGGAGGCGGTGATGGCTTTCTTT. Protein sequence: CASSLEAVMAFF.

The chain employs TRBV18 and TRBJ2-3; D is uncertain. Germline V gene data show CDR1 as KGHSH and CDR2 as LQKENI. This CDR3 has 12 residues. The V gene lost 5 bases and the J gene lost 0 bases, with 3 bases spanning the gap. CDR3 in DNA: TGTGCCAGCTCAACTAGCACAGATACGCAGTATTTT. Protein: CASSTSTDTQYF.

This chain uses TRBV7-9 with TRBJ2-7; 9 nucleotides agree with TRBD1. The V and J ends lost 5 bases and 5 bases, in that order; junction bases with no gene match: 10. Per germline, CDR1 SEHNR and CDR2 FQNEAQ (reference sequence). The CDR3 totals 15 residues. The CDR3 bases are TGTGCCAGCAGCCAGACGGGACAGGGTATCCACGAGCAGTACTTC. Translated, it gives CASSQTGQGIHEQYF.

The chain is built from TRBV5-4 and TRBJ2-1; 16 bases fit TRBD2. CDR3 length equals 18 residues. V was pared by 4 bases and J by 0 bases, with 4 bases of the junction left unmatched. Germline V gives CDR1 SGHNT, CDR2 YYREEE (reference sequence). CDR3 nucleotides: TGTGCCAGCAGCCCGGGGACTAGCGGGAGGGCCTCCTACAATGAGCAGTTCTTC. This encodes CASSPGTSGRASYNEQFF.

This sequence joins TRBV19 and TRBJ1-2; 7 nucleotides align to TRBD1. With V trimmed by 5 bases and J by 5 bases, 11 bases remained unmatched. The CDR3 consists of 15 residues. CDR1 LNHDA and CDR2 SQIVND come from the germline V gene (reference sequence). The CDR3 region has the DNA TGTGCCAGTAGTGCGCGCCCCGGGACAGAATATGGCTACACCTTC. Translated: CASSARPGTEYGYTF.

The V and J genes are TRBV21-1 and TRBJ1-4; the table gives TRBD1 as D, unverified against the DNA. TRBV21-1 represents a pseudogene. The CDR3 spans 15 residues. CDR3 region: CASSRRTGDGEKLFF. The CDR3 coding sequence is TGTGCCAGCAGCCGTCGGACAGGGGATGGGGAAAAACTGTTTTTT.

The chain carries TRBV4-1 and TRBJ2-2; D unresolved. The germline V gene encodes CDR1 MGHRA and CDR2 YSYEKL. This CDR3 region has 14 residues. Trimming left V 3 bases short and J 5 bases short, with 10 bases between. CDR3 amino acids: CASSQPSRTGELFF. Written as DNA, the CDR3 is TGCGCCAGCAGCCAGCCCTCTAGGACCGGGGAGCTGTTTTTT.

Worth noting for this clone: Other DNA sequences in the sample encode the same CDR3. V and J are TRBV28 and TRBJ1-2; the D is unclear. The CDR3 is made up of 12 amino acids. The V gene lost 6 bases and the J gene lost 2 bases, with 7 bases spanning the gap. CDR1 and CDR2 from the germline V gene are MDHEN and SYDVKM. CDR3 amino acids: CASRPGNYGYTF. For the CDR3, the DNA is TGTGCCAGCAGGCCAGGAAACTATGGCTACACCTTC.

The chain combines TRBV28 with TRBJ1-1; the D gene is possibly TRBD1 (6 bases). The CDR3 consists of 16 residues. Germline lookup yields CDR1 MDHEN and CDR2 SYDVKM. Trimming pared 3 bases from V and 5 bases from J, leaving 19 bases between. CDR3 DNA: TGTGCCAGCAGTTTTCGGCAGGGGAAGGGCCAGACTGAAGCTTTCTTT. It encodes CASSFRQGKGQTEAFF.

The chain links TRBV19 to TRBJ2-1, with 8 bases lining up with TRBD2. This CDR3 is built from 15 residues. Germline CDR1 and CDR2: LNHDA and SQIVND (reference sequence). V dropped 3 bases and J dropped 4; count of bases not matched to a gene: 5. The CDR3 here is CASSIPAGAYNEQFF. The CDR3 bases are TGTGCCAGTAGTATCCCAGCGGGAGCGTACAATGAGCAGTTCTTC.

The genes are TRBV5-1 and TRBJ2-2, with 8 bases that match TRBD1. Germline CDR1 reads SGHRS; CDR2 reads YFSETQ. This CDR3 has 17 amino acids. Germline trimming cut 1 base from V and 1 base from J; bases unmatched to any gene: 6. CDR3 sequence (DNA): TGCGCCAGCAGCTTGCTAACCGGGACAGGGAACACCGGGGAGCTGTTTTTT. It codes for CASSLLTGTGNTGELFF. The full variable domain, its missing parts supplied by reference TRBV5-1 and TRBJ2-2, is KAGVTQTPRYLIKTRGQQVTLSCSPISGHRSVSWYQQTPGQGLQFLFEYFSETQRNKGNFPGRFSGRQFSNSRSEMNVSTLELGDSALYLCASSLLTGTGNTGELFFGEGSRLTVL.